These T cell receptor beta chains were read from a single sample in a study of blood T cell repertoires in COVID-19. TCRdb's table, derived via immunoSEQ multiplex PCR, lists solely in-frame clones and lacks some. The sample includes tens of thousands of clones, about 87% of them seen just once. Material: peripheral blood. These receptors were obtained from a human donor in a cohort sampled during active COVID-19. The CDR3 runs from the conserved cysteine through the conserved F or W. The D gene is left open where the match is weak. Expanded clones get a size class; other rows say once, few or many, or leave the size out.

>few|TRBJ2-1|17|TRBV2|TRBD1
CASSELFDRAAYNEQFF
TGTGCCAGCAGTGAACTGTTCGACAGGGCCGCCTACAATGAGCAGTTCTTC
>-|TRBJ1-5|15|TRBV10-3|TRBD1
CAISESGQSNQPQHF
TGTGCCATCAGTGAGTCGGGACAGTCCAATCAGCCCCAGCATTTT
>-|TRBJ2-1|12|TRBV30|-
CAWLGGGREQFF
TGTGCCTGGCTTGGGGGGGGCCGTGAGCAGTTCTTC
>-|TRBJ2-2|18|TRBV7-8|TRBD1
CASSLRDRGRIRPGELFF
TGTGCCAGCAGCCTACGGGACAGGGGTAGGATTCGTCCCGGGGAGCTGTTTTTT
>once|TRBJ2-1|15|TRBV19|TRBD2
CASSPGLAGHNEQFF
TGTGCCAGTAGTCCCGGACTAGCGGGCCACAATGAGCAGTTCTTC
>-|TRBJ2-2|15|TRBV18|TRBD1
CASSPRQGNTGELFF
TGTGCCAGCTCTCCGCGACAGGGGAACACCGGGGAGCTGTTTTTT
>-|TRBJ1-1|16|TRBV19|-
CASSIGGTVGLNEAFF
TGTGCCAGTAGTATAGGAGGAACGGTCGGATTGAATGAAGCTTTCTTT
>few|TRBJ2-5|15|TRBV6-2/TRBV6-3|TRBD1
CASSQIQGRRETQYF
TGTGCCAGCAGCCAGATACAGGGGCGTCGGGAGACCCAGTACTTC
>-|TRBJ1-1|11|TRBV30|-
CAWKVWAEAFF
TGTGCCTGGAAGGTTTGGGCGGAAGCTTTCTTT
>-|TRBJ1-1|15|TRBV27|-
CASSSISRGNTEAFF
TGTGCCAGCAGTTCCATAAGCAGGGGGAACACTGAAGCTTTCTTT
>-|TRBJ2-2|15|TRBV9|-
CASSPRTGNTGELFF
TGTGCCAGCAGCCCTCGGACGGGAAACACCGGGGAGCTGTTTTTT